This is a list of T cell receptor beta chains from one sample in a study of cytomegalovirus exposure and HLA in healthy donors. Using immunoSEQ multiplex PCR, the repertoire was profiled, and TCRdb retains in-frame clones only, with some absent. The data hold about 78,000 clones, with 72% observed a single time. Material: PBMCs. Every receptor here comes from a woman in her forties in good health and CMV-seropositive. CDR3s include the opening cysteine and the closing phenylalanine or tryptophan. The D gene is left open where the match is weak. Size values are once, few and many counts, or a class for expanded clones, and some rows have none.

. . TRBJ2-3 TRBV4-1 CASSPQGNTDTQYF TGCGCCAGCAGCCCGCAGGGAAACACAGATACGCAGTATTTT
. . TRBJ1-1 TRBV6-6 CASSGQLAANTEAFF TGTGCCAGCAGTGGCCAATTAGCAGCCAACACTGAAGCTTTCTTT
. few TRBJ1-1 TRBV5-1 CASSSNPGSTEAFF TGCGCCAGCAGCAGCAATCCAGGGTCAACTGAAGCTTTCTTT
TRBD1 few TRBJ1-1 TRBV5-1 CASSFGTVNTEAFF TGCGCCAGCAGCTTCGGGACAGTGAACACTGAAGCTTTCTTT
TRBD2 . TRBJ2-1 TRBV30 CAWSPLAGEQFF TGTGCCTGGAGTCCCCTAGCGGGGGAGCAGTTCTTC
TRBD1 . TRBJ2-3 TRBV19 CASSLLGGDTQYF TGTGCCAGTAGTCTCTTAGGGGGCGATACGCAGTATTTT
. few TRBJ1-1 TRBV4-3 CASSYDRSNTEAFF TGCGCCAGCAGCTACGACAGGTCGAACACTGAAGCTTTCTTT
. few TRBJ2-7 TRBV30 CAWSRGFDEQYF TGTGCCTGGAGTAGAGGGTTCGACGAGCAGTACTTC
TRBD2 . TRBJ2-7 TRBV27 CASSFSLLGGHNPYEQYF TGTGCCAGCAGTTTCTCCCTTTTGGGAGGGCATAATCCCTACGAGCAGTACTTC
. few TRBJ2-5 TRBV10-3 CAMGRTSNQETQYF TGTGCCATGGGGAGGACGTCGAACCAAGAGACCCAGTACTTC
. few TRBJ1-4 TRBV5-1 CASSLAGGGVYEKLFF TGCGCCAGCAGCTTGGCAGGTGGAGGTGTGTATGAAAAACTGTTTTTT
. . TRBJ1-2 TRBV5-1 CASSFRPGGLNYGYTF TGCGCCAGCAGCTTTCGTCCTGGGGGCCTAAACTATGGCTACACCTTC
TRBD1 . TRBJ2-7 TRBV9 CASSVAGPGGSYEQYF TGTGCCAGCAGCGTAGCTGGGCCAGGGGGTTCCTACGAGCAGTACTTC
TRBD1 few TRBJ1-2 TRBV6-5 CASRVQGHHGYTF TGTGCCAGCAGGGTACAGGGGCATCATGGCTACACCTTC
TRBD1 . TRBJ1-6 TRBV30 CAWRGQDRVVSPLHF TGTGCCTGGAGGGGTCAGGACAGGGTTGTTTCACCCCTCCACTTT
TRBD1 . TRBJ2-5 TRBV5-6 CASSLVDREETQYF TGTGCCAGCAGCTTGGTGGACAGGGAAGAGACCCAGTACTTC
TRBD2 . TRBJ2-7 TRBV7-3 CASSSQTSSNEQYF TGTGCCAGCAGCTCCCAGACTAGCAGCAACGAGCAGTACTTC
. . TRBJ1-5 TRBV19 CASSIPQQPQHF TGTGCCAGTAGTATTCCCCAACAGCCCCAGCATTTT
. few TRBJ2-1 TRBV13 CASSPEAPGGQLWSSYNEQFF TGTGCCAGCAGCCCCGAAGCCCCGGGGGGCCAGTTATGGAGCTCCTACAATGAGCAGTTCTTC